These 23 T cell receptor beta chains share one sample of origin, sequenced in a study of shared clonotypes between healthy human individuals. The data were produced by immunoSEQ multiplex PCR, yet TCRdb's version contains in-frame clones alone and is incomplete. The sample shows 2 million to 2.5 million clones, 80% to 95% of them seen only once. The sample consisted of naive CD4+ T cells from PBMCs. Subset of the sample: CD45RA+ positively selected. All receptors derive from a man aged 18 to 35 in good health. Some clones in this sample may be carry-over from other donors' samples.

The chain links TRBV2 to TRBJ1-1; D is perhaps TRBD1 (6 bases). V was cut by 8 bases and J by 4 bases, with 17 bases left in between. Germline CDR1 SNHLY, CDR2 FYNNEI. CDR3 size: 14 residues. The CDR3 nucleotides read TGTGCCAGCTGGGGGGGGGCTGAGGTCACTGAAGCTTTCTTT. Translation: CASWGGAEVTEAFF.

This clone occurred a few times. Different DNA sequences within this sample yield the same CDR3. This sequence joins TRBV5-1 and TRBJ2-7; 11 bases match TRBD1. CDR3 length: 15 residues. Trimming took 0 bases from V and 3 from J; bases not matched to a gene: 2. Germline CDR1 and CDR2: SGHRS and YFSETQ. This CDR3 is CASSLAGTGGYEQYF. The DNA of the CDR3 is TGCGCCAGCAGCTTGGCCGGGACAGGGGGCTACGAGCAGTACTTC.

The chain has TRBV6-6 and TRBJ2-5, with D tentatively TRBD1 (5 bases). Germline CDR1 is MNHNY and CDR2 is SVGAGI (reference sequence). The CDR3 loop spans 14 amino acids. The V gene lost 0 bases and the J gene lost 4 bases, with 9 bases spanning the gap. The DNA for the CDR3 is TGTGCCAGCAGTTACTCAACAGGCTTAGAGACCCAGTACTTC. It translates to CASSYSTGLETQYF.

The chain carries TRBV10-3 and TRBJ2-7, with 7 bases aligning to TRBD2. CDR3 length: 15 residues. V shed 3 bases, J shed 1 base, and the junction held 6 bases outside the gene matches. Germline V lookup: CDR1 ENHRY, CDR2 SYGVKD. The CDR3 reads CAISDGGSTSYEQYF. In DNA, the CDR3 is TGTGCCATCAGTGACGGGGGGTCGACTTCCTACGAGCAGTACTTC.

CDR3 sequence: CASSVSPEETQYF. The CDR3 coding sequence is TGTGCCAGCAGTGTCTCGCCAGAAGAGACCCAGTACTTC. The chain recombines TRBV2 with TRBJ2-5, with D unclear. Trimming took off 4 bases at V and 3 bases at J, with 9 bases between the two ends. The CDR3 has 13 residues. CDR1 is SNHLY, CDR2 FYNNEI, per germline.

The chain links TRBV10-3 to TRBJ1-4; TRBD1 is a possible D gene (5 bases). Trimming pared 2 bases from V and 8 bases from J, leaving 12 bases between. The length of the CDR3 is 14 residues. The germline CDR1 and CDR2 sequences are ENHRY and SYGVKD. The CDR3 reads CAISERRGGEKLFF. The DNA for the CDR3 is TGTGCCATCAGTGAGCGGAGGGGTGGAGAAAAACTGTTTTTT.

This clone has only one observation. This chain uses TRBV9 with TRBJ2-3; 8 bases match TRBD2. J gave up 1 base and V 3 bases, and 4 bases lay outside the gene matches. CDR1 and CDR2 (germline): SGDLS, YYNGEE. This CDR3 spans 15 amino acids. CDR3 sequence: CASSAGGAGTDTQYF. CDR3 nucleotide sequence: TGTGCCAGCAGCGCGGGAGGGGCCGGCACAGATACGCAGTATTTT.

The chain combines TRBV9 with TRBJ2-7, with 10 bases fitting TRBD2. Losses at the gene ends were 4 bases for V and 2 bases for J; bases not matched to a gene: 9. Germline CDR1 and CDR2: SGDLS and YYNGEE. This CDR3 is 16 amino acids long. CDR3 residues: CASSSSQREGPYEQYF. In nucleotides, the CDR3 is TGTGCCAGCAGCTCATCTCAGCGGGAGGGCCCCTACGAGCAGTACTTC. Drawing the rest from reference TRBV9 and TRBJ2-7, the complete variable domain is DSGVTQTPKHLITATGQRVTLRCSPRSGDLSVYWYQQSLDQGLQFLIQYYNGEERAKGNILERFSAQQFPDLHSELNLSSLELGDSALYFCASSSSQREGPYEQYFGPGTRLTVT.

The rearrangement links TRBV18 to TRBJ1-5; no clear D. The CDR3 has 14 residues. Germline loops: CDR1 KGHSH, CDR2 LQKENI. The ends were cut back, 1 base at V and 0 bases at J, with 4 bases in the middle. CDR3 in amino acids: CASSPLVSNQPQHF. The CDR3 DNA follows: TGTGCCAGCTCACCACTTGTTAGCAATCAGCCCCAGCATTTT.

The gene calls are TRBV6-1 and TRBJ1-2; no definite D call. This CDR3 contains 13 residues. Germline assignment: CDR1 MNHNS and CDR2 SASEGT. The V end lost 7 bases, the J end lost 4 bases, and 13 bases lay between the germline ends. The CDR3 spells CASMMADTYGYTF. In nucleotides, the CDR3 is TGTGCCAGCATGATGGCAGATACCTATGGCTACACCTTC.

V and J are TRBV7-3 and TRBJ2-1; 7 nucleotides align to TRBD2. V shed 4 bases, J shed 4 bases, and the junction held 7 bases outside the gene matches. The CDR3 has 15 amino acids. CDR1 is SGHTA and CDR2 is FQGTGA in the germline V gene. CDR3 nucleotides: TGTGCCAGCAGCTGGGGCAGCGGGAATTACAATGAGCAGTTCTTC. Translation gives CASSWGSGNYNEQFF.

This clone showed up just a few times. J is TRBJ2-2 and V is TRBV10-3; weak D call: TRBD1 (5 bases). Germline V gene data show CDR1 as ENHRY and CDR2 as SYGVKD. Trimming removed 10 bases from V and 1 base from J, with 10 bases in between. The CDR3 has 13 residues. The CDR3 sequence is CATRTLNTGELFF. The DNA for the CDR3 is TGTGCCACCCGGACACTGAACACCGGGGAGCTGTTTTTT.

The chain recombines TRBV11-3 with TRBJ2-3, with 7 bases identical to TRBD2. Germline loops: CDR1 SGHNT, CDR2 YENEEA. V dropped 1 base and J dropped 0; count of bases not matched to a gene: 7. The CDR3 length is 17 residues. The CDR3 DNA is TGTGCCAGCAGCTTAGGACGGCGGGAGTCTAGCACAGATACGCAGTATTTT. This sequence encodes CASSLGRRESSTDTQYF.

The chain employs TRBV5-1 and TRBJ2-2, with D possibly being TRBD1 (5 bases). V was clipped by 0 bases and J by 0 bases, with 9 bases between them. CDR3 size: 16 residues. CDR1 and CDR2 from the germline V gene are SGHRS and YFSETQ. In DNA, the CDR3 is TGCGCCAGCAGCTTGGGATTACAGGCGAACACCGGGGAGCTGTTTTTT. Protein sequence: CASSLGLQANTGELFF.

This rearrangement joins TRBV4-1 to TRBJ1-1; possibly TRBD1 for D (6 bases). The CDR3 has 14 residues. Germline V gives CDR1 MGHRA, CDR2 YSYEKL. Trimming took 2 bases from V and 10 from J, leaving 17 bases between them. The CDR3 DNA is TGCGCCAGCAGCCAACCCCCCAGGGGAGGAGGAGCTTTCTTT. Translated: CASSQPPRGGGAFF.

This clone was detected once. The chain links TRBV6-5 to TRBJ1-2, with 7 bases aligning to TRBD1. The CDR3 runs to 15 residues. Germline values: CDR1 MNHEY, CDR2 SVGAGI. The ends lost 0 bases at V and 10 bases at J; junction bases unmatched: 11. The CDR3 DNA sequence: TGTGCCAGCAGTTACTCGGGGCAGGGGGTAAGGAACTACACCTTC. Translating it yields CASSYSGQGVRNYTF.

This clone occurred once. V is TRBV30 and J is TRBJ2-5, with 11 bases fitting TRBD1. The CDR3 loop spans 14 amino acids. After removal of 5 bases from V and 5 bases from J, the junction contained 7 bases not matched to a gene. Germline V gene data show CDR1 as GTSNPN and CDR2 as SVGIG (reference sequence). In DNA, the CDR3 is TGTGCCTGGGACCTGGACAGGGGGCGGGAGACCCAGTACTTC. Amino acid sequence: CAWDLDRGRETQYF.

The chain uses TRBV7-2 and TRBJ2-3, with 7 bases identical to TRBD2. The J segment lost 4 bases and the V segment lost 1 base, leaving 8 bases of the junction unmatched. This CDR3 comprises 16 residues. Per the germline V gene, CDR1 is SGHTA and CDR2 is FQGNSA. DNA for the CDR3: TGTGCCAGCAGCTTAGTGTTCATGGCGGGAGCAGATACGCAGTATTTT. Its protein product is CASSLVFMAGADTQYF.

Details on this clone: Different DNA sequences within this sample yield the same CDR3. V and J are TRBV7-9 and TRBJ2-7, with 9 nucleotides matching TRBD2. V lost 1 base to trimming and J lost 1 base; unmatched junction nucleotides: 2. From germline, CDR1 is SEHNR and CDR2 FQNEAQ (reference sequence). The CDR3 is 15 amino acids. In DNA, the CDR3 is TGTGCCAGCAGCTTAGGGGCGGGAGGGTCCTACGAGCAGTACTTC. Protein sequence: CASSLGAGGSYEQYF. Complete variable domain (other parts from reference TRBV7-9 and TRBJ2-7): DTGVSQNPRHKITKRGQNVTFRCDPISEHNRLYWYRQTLGQGPEFLTYFQNEAQLEKSRLLSDRFSAERPKGSFSTLEIQRTEQGDSAMYLCASSLGAGGSYEQYFGPGTRLTVT.

The genes are TRBV11-3 and TRBJ2-7; D assignment may be TRBD1 or TRBD2 (5 bases each). CDR3 length: 16 amino acids. The V end lost 5 bases, the J end lost 4 bases, and 21 bases lay between the germline ends. Germline V gene sequence: CDR1 SGHNT, CDR2 YENEEA. CDR3 sequence: CASSQGSGSGEYEQYF. The CDR3 DNA reads TGTGCCAGCAGCCAGGGTTCTGGGAGTGGGGAATACGAGCAGTACTTC.

The chain combines TRBV6-5 with TRBJ2-4; weak D call: TRBD2 (6 bases). This CDR3 comprises 14 residues. Trimming took 0 bases from V and 7 from J, leaving 10 bases between them. In germline, CDR1 is MNHEY, CDR2 SVGAGI. This CDR3 reads CASSYSRGSNIQYF. The CDR3 DNA reads TGTGCCAGCAGTTACTCTCGGGGGAGCAACATTCAGTACTTC.

The chain links TRBV19 to TRBJ1-5; D is undetermined. The CDR3 has 15 residues. The V gene lost 0 bases and the J gene lost 7 bases, with 13 bases spanning the gap. Per germline, CDR1 LNHDA and CDR2 SQIVND (reference sequence). The CDR3 DNA reads as TGTGCCAGTAGTATAGAAGGAGCTTTGGGACAGCCCCAGCATTTT. Translating it yields CASSIEGALGQPQHF.

The V gene is TRBV15, the J gene TRBJ2-6; D not certain. CDR3 length: 15 residues. V lost 6 bases to trimming and J lost 0 bases, with 9 bases between them. CDR1 is LNHNV and CDR2 is YYDKDF in the germline V gene (reference sequence). This CDR3 is CATSRTLSGANVLTF. The CDR3 nucleotides read TGTGCCACCAGTCGCACTCTCTCTGGGGCCAACGTCCTGACTTTC.